The T cell receptor (beta chain) described here comes from a study of high-grade serous ovarian cancer treatment subgroups. CDR1 and CDR2 (germline): SNHLY, FYNNEI. This CDR3 has 14 amino acids. The V gene end was trimmed by 5 bases and the J gene end by 5 bases; junction bases not matched to a gene: 7. This table comes from immunoSEQ multiplex PCR, and its TCRdb copy is limited to in-frame clones, with some not included. This sample has about 5,700 clones; about three fifths occur once, and the top ten carry roughly 13%. This clone was recorded once. Tumor samples were obtained before definitive surgery or chemotherapy.

The source of this sequence is a human donor with high-grade serous ovarian cancer. The chain uses TRBV2 and TRBJ1-2; 8 bases match TRBD1. The specimen was tumor tissue. DNA for the CDR3: TGTGCCAGCAGTCCCGACAGGGGCTTATATGGCTACACCTTC. Amino acid sequence: CASSPDRGLYGYTF.